Listed below are T cell receptor beta chains from one sample, sequenced in a study of CD8 T cells in ankylosing spondylitis. Each CDR3 protein gets one entry after TCRdb re-called the 5' RACE reads with MiXCR. The profile shows fewer than 500,000 distinct CDR3 sequences, 20% to 25% of them singletons. The material sequenced was blood, either unsorted or a sorted T cell fraction (not recorded which). These receptors were obtained from a male donor with ankylosing spondylitis. Each CDR3 is given with its conserved first and last residue. The order of the fields is clone size, J gene, D gene, V gene, CDR3 protein, CDR3 DNA. D genes are given only for firm matches. Not every row has a clone size; where given, it reads once, few, many or a size class.

many TRBJ1-2 . TRBV29-1 CSVNRAGGGYTF TGCAGCGTGAATAGAGCGGGAGGGGGCTACACCTTC
few TRBJ2-7 . TRBV20-1 CSARSQGAFSYEQYF TGCAGTGCTAGATCACAGGGTGCATTCTCCTACGAGCAGTACTTC
. TRBJ2-1 TRBD2 TRBV7-2 CASSAASGGYNEQFF TGTGCCAGCAGCGCCGCTAGCGGGGGTTACAATGAGCAGTTCTTC
few TRBJ1-2 TRBD1 TRBV12-3/TRBV12-4 CASSSRPSDRLSGYTF TGTGCCAGCAGTTCTCGACCCTCGGACAGGCTTAGTGGCTACACCTTC
few TRBJ1-1 . TRBV9 CASSVDVGGTEAFF TGTGCCAGCAGCGTAGATGTTGGGGGCACTGAAGCTTTCTTT
few TRBJ2-7 . TRBV19 CASSMQDGTYEQYF TGTGCCAGTAGTATGCAGGACGGTACCTACGAGCAGTACTTC
many TRBJ2-4 . TRBV11-3 CASSAVPGGNIQYF TGTGCCAGCAGCGCCGTCCCAGGGGGGAACATTCAGTACTTC
. TRBJ1-1 . TRBV2 CASLTGTIKAFF TGTGCCAGCCTGACCGGGACGATCAAAGCTTTCTTT
. TRBJ2-1 . TRBV29-1 CSGGDSTYNEQFF TGCAGCGGGGGGGACAGTACCTACAATGAGCAGTTCTTC
few TRBJ2-1 TRBD2 TRBV5-1 CASSYTSGTYNEQFF TGCGCCAGCAGTTATACTAGCGGCACGTACAATGAGCAGTTCTTC
. TRBJ2-1 . TRBV9 CASSVEVGKFRANEQFF TGTGCCAGCAGCGTAGAGGTTGGGAAATTCAGGGCGAATGAGCAGTTCTTC
. TRBJ2-3 TRBD2 TRBV6-5 CASSYSSGRPDTQYF TGTGCCAGCAGTTACTCGAGCGGGAGGCCAGATACGCAGTATTTT
few TRBJ2-1 TRBD2 TRBV5-1 CASSLEIAGGNEQFF TGCGCCAGCAGCTTGGAAATAGCGGGAGGGAATGAGCAGTTCTTC
. TRBJ1-5 TRBD1 TRBV19 CASGQGRSQPQHF TGTGCCAGCGGACAGGGTAGGAGTCAGCCCCAGCATTTT
. TRBJ1-1 TRBD1 TRBV6-5 CASSYSSGQGAGAEAFF TGTGCCAGCAGTTACTCTTCTGGACAGGGGGCTGGGGCTGAAGCTTTCTTT
few TRBJ1-5 . TRBV7-3 CASSLTVDQPQHF TGTGCCAGCAGCTTAACGGTGGATCAGCCCCAGCATTTT
. TRBJ1-3 TRBD1 TRBV20-1 CSATRGADHSGNTIYF TGCAGTGCAACCAGGGGGGCGGATCACTCTGGAAACACCATATATTTT
few TRBJ2-3 . TRBV18 CASSPRDRNTDTQYF TGTGCCAGCTCACCACGGGATAGGAACACAGATACGCAGTATTTT
many TRBJ2-2 TRBD1 TRBV5-4 CASSLGPFGTGASPAGELFF TGTGCCAGCAGCCTTGGCCCCTTTGGGACAGGCGCCTCGCCGGCCGGGGAGCTGTTTTTT
. TRBJ2-5 . TRBV29-1 CSAPEGSETQYF TGCAGCGCGCCGGAGGGAAGCGAGACCCAGTACTTC
. TRBJ2-7 . TRBV2 CASRLTRRTSYEQYF TGTGCCAGCAGATTGACAAGGCGCACATCCTACGAGCAGTACTTC
. TRBJ2-1 TRBD2 TRBV15 CATSNPGLAVYNEQFF TGTGCCACCAGCAATCCGGGACTAGCGGTTTACAATGAGCAGTTCTTC
few TRBJ2-1 TRBD2 TRBV28 CASSSSGGGYNEQFF TGTGCCAGCAGTTCGAGCGGGGGAGGCTACAATGAGCAGTTCTTC
. TRBJ2-7 TRBD2 TRBV5-1 CASSSTGTSDYYEQYF TGCGCCAGCAGCTCTACCGGGACTAGCGATTACTACGAGCAGTACTTC
. TRBJ2-2 . TRBV4-1 CASSQQGTNTGELFF TGCGCCAGCAGCCAACAGGGTACGAACACCGGGGAGCTGTTTTTT
. TRBJ2-2 TRBD1 TRBV29-1 CSVSTGGKNTGELFF TGCAGCGTTTCGACAGGGGGAAAGAACACCGGGGAGCTGTTTTTT
. TRBJ2-7 . TRBV28 CASFLGGSSYEQYF TGTGCCAGCTTTTTAGGGGGGAGCTCCTACGAGCAGTACTTC
few TRBJ2-7 TRBD1 TRBV20-1 CSAIGTATQYEQYF TGCAGTGCTATAGGGACAGCGACTCAGTACGAGCAGTACTTC
few TRBJ2-2 . TRBV15 CATSRDRFGGELFF TGTGCCACCAGCAGAGACAGATTCGGCGGGGAGCTGTTTTTT
once TRBJ2-3 TRBD2 TRBV5-4 CASSSGSSGSPDTQYF TGTGCCAGCAGCTCGGGGTCTAGCGGGAGCCCAGATACGCAGTATTTT
few TRBJ2-3 . TRBV28 CASSSPSGTDTQYF TGTGCCAGCAGTTCTCCTAGCGGCACAGATACGCAGTATTTT
few TRBJ1-5 . TRBV4-1 CASSHVGVGGDTQPQHF TGCGCCAGCAGCCATGTGGGGGTCGGGGGAGACACTCAGCCCCAGCATTTT
. TRBJ2-7 . TRBV20-1 CSARDHSGDEQYF TGCAGTGCTAGAGATCATTCAGGGGACGAGCAGTACTTC
. TRBJ2-2 . TRBV12-3/TRBV12-4 CASREPGAWELFF TGTGCCAGCAGAGAACCGGGAGCCTGGGAGCTGTTTTTT
few TRBJ2-7 . TRBV12-3/TRBV12-4 CASGGLNEQYF TGTGCCAGCGGCGGTCTCAACGAGCAGTACTTC
. TRBJ2-3 TRBD1 TRBV28 CASSRPGQAITDTQYF TGTGCCAGCTCAAGACCGGGACAGGCTATCACAGATACGCAGTATTTT
. TRBJ2-4 . TRBV14 CASSKGSRAPKNIQYF TGTGCCAGCAGCAAAGGGTCGCGGGCACCCAAAAACATTCAGTACTTC
. TRBJ2-5 . TRBV10-3 CAISEGGRETQYF TGTGCCATCAGTGAGGGGGGTAGGGAGACCCAGTACTTC
. TRBJ2-7 TRBD2 TRBV6-1 CASSLRTSGRKEQYF TGTGCCAGCAGTCTCCGGACTAGCGGGAGGAAGGAGCAGTACTTC
. TRBJ1-4 . TRBV4-3 CASSAGNVGFANEKLFF TGCGCCAGCAGCGCCGGGAACGTAGGGTTTGCTAATGAAAAACTGTTTTTT
. TRBJ1-2 . TRBV12-3/TRBV12-4 CASSTSMGGTYGYTF TGTGCCAGCAGTACTAGTATGGGGGGCACCTATGGCTACACCTTC
few TRBJ2-5 . TRBV3-1 CASSQAVAEETQYF TGTGCCAGCAGCCAAGCAGTGGCAGAAGAGACCCAGTACTTC
. TRBJ1-1 . TRBV5-1 CASSLVVSRGTEAFF TGCGCCAGCAGCTTGGTTGTCTCAAGGGGCACTGAAGCTTTCTTT
. TRBJ2-7 . TRBV12-3/TRBV12-4 CASSLGGAGYEQYF TGTGCCAGCAGTTTAGGTGGGGCTGGCTACGAGCAGTACTTC
many TRBJ2-1 . TRBV7-8 CASSLETHKAGPNEQFF TGTGCCAGCAGCTTAGAAACCCATAAAGCAGGTCCCAATGAGCAGTTCTTC
many TRBJ2-3 . TRBV4-3 CASSQERRDTQYF TGCGCCAGCAGCCAAGAAAGGCGGGATACGCAGTATTTT
few TRBJ2-1 TRBD2 TRBV5-4 CASSRTSGSSNEQFF TGTGCCAGCAGTCGGACTAGCGGGAGTAGTAATGAGCAGTTCTTC
few TRBJ2-5 TRBD2 TRBV30 CAWSVQAGVGETQYF TGTGCCTGGAGTGTACAAGCGGGAGTAGGGGAGACCCAGTACTTC
once TRBJ1-2 TRBD1 TRBV5-1 CASLPEDRADYGYTF TGCGCCAGCCTACCCGAGGACAGGGCAGACTATGGCTACACCTTC
few TRBJ2-3 TRBD2 TRBV4-2 CASSLRLAGVVDTQYF TGTGCCAGCAGCCTGAGGCTAGCGGGAGTTGTAGATACGCAGTATTTT
. TRBJ2-3 . TRBV25-1 CASRQASTDTQYF TGTGCCAGCAGACAGGCAAGCACAGATACGCAGTATTTT
few TRBJ2-1 . TRBV4-2 CASSQNHLSSYNEQFF TGTGCCAGCAGCCAAAACCATTTAAGCTCCTACAATGAGCAGTTCTTC
. TRBJ2-2 TRBD1 TRBV12-3/TRBV12-4 CASSTRGTNTGELFF TGTGCCAGCAGTACCAGGGGGACGAACACCGGGGAGCTGTTTTTT
. TRBJ1-1 . TRBV7-9 CASSLRVGVPEAFF TGTGCCAGCAGCCTCCGGGTTGGGGTGCCTGAAGCTTTCTTT
. TRBJ2-5 . TRBV6-5 CASSYRETQYF TGTGCCAGCAGTTATCGAGAGACCCAGTACTTC